These 4 T cell receptor beta chains were all obtained from the same sample, sequenced in a study of human thymus T cells. During corrective heart surgery, resections were taken, and the thymus tissue came from them. Sequencing was performed with immunoSEQ multiplex PCR; in TCRdb, only in-frame clones are kept and a portion is missing. The sample carries around 130,000 clones, approximately 96% recorded once. The sequencing sample was made of thymus tissue. The source is a boy less than two years old with a congenital heart defect but otherwise immunologically healthy.

The chain joins TRBV28 to TRBJ2-7; tentative D call: TRBD1 (5 bases). Germline loops: CDR1 MDHEN, CDR2 SYDVKM. CDR3 length equals 14 residues. V was shortened by 2 bases and J by 3 bases, with 11 bases between the two germline ends. CDR3 coding DNA: TGTGCCAGCAGTTTAACCGGACACTTCTACGAGCAGTACTTC. It specifies CASSLTGHFYEQYF.

The rearrangement joins TRBV6-1 to TRBJ2-7, with 8 bases lining up with TRBD1. The CDR3 consists of 16 residues. The junction had 8 bases not matched to a gene; V was cut back by 2 bases and J by 2 bases. The germline V gene has CDR1 MNHNS and CDR2 SASEGT. CDR3 loop: CASSEWADRAPYEQYF. CDR3 nucleotide sequence: TGTGCCAGCAGTGAATGGGCGGACAGGGCCCCCTACGAGCAGTACTTC.

J is TRBJ2-7 and V is TRBV11-2; 10 nucleotides match TRBD1. In germline, CDR1 is SGHAT, CDR2 FQNNGV. After removal of 3 bases from V and 5 bases from J, the junction contained 13 bases not matched to a gene. The CDR3 sequence is 17 residues long. The CDR3 DNA sequence: TGTGCCAGCAGCTTCCAACATAGCCGGGACAGGGGACACGAGCAGTACTTC. Protein product: CASSFQHSRDRGHEQYF.

The rearrangement joins TRBV13 to TRBJ2-3, with D possibly being TRBD2 (5 bases). Looked up from germline, CDR1 is PRHDT and CDR2 is FYEKMQ (reference sequence). This CDR3 comprises 16 residues. V was clipped by 4 bases and J by 2 bases, with 16 bases between them. As DNA, the CDR3 is TGTGCCAGCAGCTCCCGACTACCGGCCTACACAGATACGCAGTATTTT. Protein sequence: CASSSRLPAYTDTQYF.